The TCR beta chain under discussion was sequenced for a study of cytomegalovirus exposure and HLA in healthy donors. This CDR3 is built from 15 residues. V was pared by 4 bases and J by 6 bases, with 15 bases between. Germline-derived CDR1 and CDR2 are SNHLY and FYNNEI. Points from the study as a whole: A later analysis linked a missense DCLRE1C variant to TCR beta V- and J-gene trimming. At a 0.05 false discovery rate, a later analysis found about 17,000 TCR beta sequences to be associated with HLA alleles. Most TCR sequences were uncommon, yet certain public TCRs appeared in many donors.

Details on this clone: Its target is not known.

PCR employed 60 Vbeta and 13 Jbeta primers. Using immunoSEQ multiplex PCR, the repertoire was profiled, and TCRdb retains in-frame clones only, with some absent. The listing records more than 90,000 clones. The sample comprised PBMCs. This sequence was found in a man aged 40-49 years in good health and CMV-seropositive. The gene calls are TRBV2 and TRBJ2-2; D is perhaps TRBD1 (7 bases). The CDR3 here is CASSVVQGTSGELFF. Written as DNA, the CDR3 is TGTGCCAGCAGTGTTGTACAGGGGACTTCCGGGGAGCTGTTTTTT.